This entry concerns a single T cell receptor beta chain. Its binding antigen is unknown. Base qualities are not recorded, but no much larger clone differs from it by a single base. This record belongs to a study of graft-versus-host responses after intestinal transplantation (TCRdb year 2021). For context, the study as a whole: Recipients received multivisceral, liver-intestinal, or isolated intestinal transplants. All recipients received anti-thymocyte globulin induction followed by maintenance tacrolimus and steroids for two to four years. Graft-versus-host and host-versus-graft alloreactive T cell clones were tracked in the graft, circulation and bone marrow after intestinal transplantation using bulk TCR-beta CDR3 sequencing. To identify alloreactive clones, pre-transplant mixed lymphocyte reaction products were sequenced and then compared with unstimulated pre-transplant donor and recipient T cells. A cohort of 20 to 25 intestinal transplant recipients, including one retransplant, was enrolled, and a few patients lacking pretransplant specimens were excluded. A peak of at least 4% donor T cells among recipient peripheral blood mononuclear cells was the definition used for donor T cell macrochimerism. Rather than being sequenced by the commercial service, samples from three later patients were sequenced in-house on an Illumina MiSeq and processed with MiXCR. The paper as a whole reports these results and caveats: GvH clones were found in recipient bone marrow, and some of the GvH clones appeared earlier in ileal mucosa or blood, which is consistent with an intestinal mucosal origin. In the allografts of patients with donor T cell macrochimerism, GvH to HvG T cell clonal ratios were high. Early after transplant, declines in HvG clones were associated with peak levels of circulating GvH clones. The relatively low number and heterogeneity of intestinal transplant patients limited the conclusions.

The meaning of the sample's time point label: cells obtained before transplantation from donor or recipient. CD3+CD4+ and CD3+CD8+ populations were FACS-sorted from unstimulated pre-transplant donor and recipient cells taken from spleen or lymph nodes. From the cysteine through the phenylalanine, the CDR3 covers 18 amino acids. Only the CDR3 region is kept as DNA, spanning 54 bases read in frame from base 1. After removal of 0 bases from V and 6 bases from J, the junction retains 12 bases not matched to a gene. CDR1 and CDR2 (SGHRS, YFSETQ) derive from the germline V gene. The method was the immunoSEQ multiplex PCR assay. For most patients, genomic DNA was isolated using the Qiagen DNeasy Blood and Tissue Kit and was shipped frozen to Adaptive Biotechnologies for TCR sequencing. High-throughput TCR-beta CDR3 sequencing of genomic DNA from most patients was performed by Adaptive Biotechnologies. As for how the authors treated the data: Adaptive's ImmunoSEQ software was the source of the TCR sequencing data for 15 to 20 patients, while three other patients were processed with MiXCR and VDJtools. CD4 versus CD8 sorting errors were corrected by removing sequences found in both subsets at a frequency ratio below 5:1. CDR3 nucleotide sequences shared by donor and recipient were removed because the origin of these sequences could not be assigned. Alloreactive clones required at least 2-fold expansion over unstimulated cells and minimum CFSE-low frequency of 0.002% (template counts) or 0.001% (read counts). Mappable clones were those detected in sequenced pre-transplant spleen, lymph node, or MLR CFSE-low populations of the donor or recipient. The cumulative frequency of alloreactive clones was calculated as a percentage of all sequences, weighted by copy number. TCRdb holds this immuneACCESS table with in-frame rearrangements only. Some clones are missing; in checked studies, unresolved V genes explain under half, and the rest has no known cause. V, J and clone size were drawn from that table, and D and trimming were deduced from the DNA. This sample has tens of thousands of clones in its table, and approximately 92% of those were observed once. Of the sample, about 0.3% falls within the top ten clones.

The sample here was unstimulated CD4+ T cells sorted from spleen or lymph node cells, taken before intestinal transplant. The TCR originated in a human donor who received an intestinal transplant. The chain links TRBV5-1 with TRBJ2-3; 11 of the junction bases match TRBD2. In nucleotides, the sequence is TGCGCCAGCAGCTTGGAACGCTTACGACTAGCGGGATGGGATACGCAGTATTTT. It is translated as CASSLERLRLAGWDTQYF.